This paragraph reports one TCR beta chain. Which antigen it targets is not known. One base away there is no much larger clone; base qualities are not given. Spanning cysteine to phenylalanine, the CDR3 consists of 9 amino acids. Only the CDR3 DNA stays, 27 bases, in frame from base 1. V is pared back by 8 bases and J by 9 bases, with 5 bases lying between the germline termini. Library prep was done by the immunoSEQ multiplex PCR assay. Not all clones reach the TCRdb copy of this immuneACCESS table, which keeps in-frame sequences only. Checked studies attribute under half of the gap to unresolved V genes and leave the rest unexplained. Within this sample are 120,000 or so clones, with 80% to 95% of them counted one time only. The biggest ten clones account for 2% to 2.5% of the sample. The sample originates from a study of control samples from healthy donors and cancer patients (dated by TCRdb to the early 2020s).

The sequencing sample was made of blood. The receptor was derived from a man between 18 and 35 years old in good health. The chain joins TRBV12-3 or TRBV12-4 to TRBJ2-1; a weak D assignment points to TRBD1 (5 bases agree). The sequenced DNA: TGTGCCAGCGGGGCTGAGCAGTTCTTC. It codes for CASGAEQFF.